This TCR beta chain was documented in a study of monozygotic twins with inflammatory bowel disease. Study observations and caveats: In the analysis, different T cell subtypes could not be told apart. Heterogeneous immunosuppressive treatment regimens may have introduced variability into patient repertoires. The authors found no support for a single strong IBD-associated signal or clonotype.

As for this clonotype: Its target is unknown.

TCRdb reanalyzed the 5' RACE reads, giving one entry per CDR3 protein sequence and no DNA. The repertoire shows 300,000 to 450,000 distinct CDR3 sequences; the top ten hold just over 2.5%. Sequenced input: blood. This receptor was taken from a human donor with ulcerative colitis or Crohn's disease, or a healthy co-twin of an affected twin (not recorded which).

The CDR3 spells CASSPPTREQYF. The chain combines TRBV7-3 with TRBJ2-7; the D call of TRBD2 rests on TCRdb alone, since no DNA is present to check it. CDR1 and CDR2 from the germline V gene are SGHTA and FQGTGA. This CDR3 contains 12 residues.